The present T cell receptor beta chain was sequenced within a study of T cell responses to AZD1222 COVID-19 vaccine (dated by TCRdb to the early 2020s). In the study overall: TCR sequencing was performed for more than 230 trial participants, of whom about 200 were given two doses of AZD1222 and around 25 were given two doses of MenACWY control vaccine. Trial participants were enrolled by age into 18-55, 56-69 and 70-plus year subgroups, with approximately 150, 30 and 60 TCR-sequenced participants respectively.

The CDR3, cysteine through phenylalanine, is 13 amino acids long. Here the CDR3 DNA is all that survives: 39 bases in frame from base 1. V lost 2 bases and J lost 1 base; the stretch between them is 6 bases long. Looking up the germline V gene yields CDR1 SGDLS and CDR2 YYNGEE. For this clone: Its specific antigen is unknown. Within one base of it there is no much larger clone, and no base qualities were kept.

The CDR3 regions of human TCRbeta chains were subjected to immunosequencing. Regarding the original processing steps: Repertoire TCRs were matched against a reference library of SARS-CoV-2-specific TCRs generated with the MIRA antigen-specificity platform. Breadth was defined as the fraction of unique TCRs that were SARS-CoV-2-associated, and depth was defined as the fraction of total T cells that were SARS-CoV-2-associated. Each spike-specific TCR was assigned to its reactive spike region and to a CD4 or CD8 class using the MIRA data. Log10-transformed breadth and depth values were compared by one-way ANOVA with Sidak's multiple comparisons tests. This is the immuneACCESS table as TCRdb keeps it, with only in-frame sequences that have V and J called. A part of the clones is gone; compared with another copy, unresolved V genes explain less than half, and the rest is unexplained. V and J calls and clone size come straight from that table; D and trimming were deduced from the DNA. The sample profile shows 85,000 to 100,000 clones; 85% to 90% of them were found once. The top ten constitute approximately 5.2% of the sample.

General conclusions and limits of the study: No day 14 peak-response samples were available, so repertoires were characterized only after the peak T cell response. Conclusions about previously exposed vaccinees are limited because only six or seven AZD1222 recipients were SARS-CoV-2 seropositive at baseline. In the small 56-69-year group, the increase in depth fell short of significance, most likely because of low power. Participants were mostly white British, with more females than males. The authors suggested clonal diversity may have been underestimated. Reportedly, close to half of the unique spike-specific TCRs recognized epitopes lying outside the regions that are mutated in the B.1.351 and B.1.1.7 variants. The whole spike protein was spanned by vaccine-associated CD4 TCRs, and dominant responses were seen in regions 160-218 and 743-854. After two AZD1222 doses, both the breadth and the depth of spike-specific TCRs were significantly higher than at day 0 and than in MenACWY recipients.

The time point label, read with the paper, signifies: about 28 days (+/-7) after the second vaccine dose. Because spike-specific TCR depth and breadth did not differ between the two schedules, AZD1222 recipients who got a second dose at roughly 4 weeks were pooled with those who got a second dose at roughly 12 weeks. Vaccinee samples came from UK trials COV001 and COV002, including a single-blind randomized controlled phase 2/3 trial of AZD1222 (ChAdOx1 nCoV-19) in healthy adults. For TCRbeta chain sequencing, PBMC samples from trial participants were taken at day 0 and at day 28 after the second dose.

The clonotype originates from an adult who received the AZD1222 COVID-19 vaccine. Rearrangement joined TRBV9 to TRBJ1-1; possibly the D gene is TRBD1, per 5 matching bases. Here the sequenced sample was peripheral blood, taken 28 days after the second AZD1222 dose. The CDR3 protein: CASSVGANTEAFF. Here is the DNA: TGTGCCAGCAGCGTTGGGGCGAACACTGAAGCTTTCTTT.